This T cell receptor (beta chain) was documented in a study of blood T cell repertoires in COVID-19. Study-level background: COVID-19 samples, acute and convalescent, were from the United States, Italy and Spain. T cells, B-cell-depleted T cells, or PBMCs provided the cDNA or gDNA that served as material.

V shed 6 bases and J 4 bases; nucleotides not matched to a gene: 11. The germline CDR1 and CDR2 sequences are SQVTM and ANQGSEA. This CDR3 is 14 amino acids long. The authors' processing: Reference gene primer amplification in the assay estimated nucleated cell counts. Data came from immunoSEQ multiplex PCR; TCRdb stores just in-frame clones and leaves some out. Clone size and the V and J calls come from that table; the DNA yielded D and trimming. The sample includes some 87,000 clones, over 75% seen only once; the top ten take about 18%. This sequence joins TRBV29-1 and TRBJ1-1, with 7 bases aligning to TRBD1. Sequenced material: peripheral blood. The receptor's source is a human donor in a cohort sampled during active COVID-19. CDR3 residues: CSVLLTGKGTEAFF. The CDR3 nucleotides are TGCAGCGTCCTTTTGACAGGGAAGGGCACTGAAGCTTTCTTT.